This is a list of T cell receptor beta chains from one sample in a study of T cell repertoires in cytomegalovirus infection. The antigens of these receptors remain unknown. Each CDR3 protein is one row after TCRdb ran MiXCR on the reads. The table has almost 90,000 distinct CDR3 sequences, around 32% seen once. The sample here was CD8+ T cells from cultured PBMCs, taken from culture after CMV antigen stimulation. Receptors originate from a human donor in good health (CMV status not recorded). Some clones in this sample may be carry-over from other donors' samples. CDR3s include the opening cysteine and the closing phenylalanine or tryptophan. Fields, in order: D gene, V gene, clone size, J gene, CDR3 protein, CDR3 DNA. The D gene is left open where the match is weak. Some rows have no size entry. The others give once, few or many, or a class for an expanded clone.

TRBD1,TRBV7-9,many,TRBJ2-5,CASQGAKHQETQYF,TGTGCCAGTCAGGGGGCCAAGCACCAAGAGACCCAGTACTTC
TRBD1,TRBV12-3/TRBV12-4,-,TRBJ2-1,CASSGQGARGDEQFF,TGTGCCAGCAGCGGACAGGGGGCACGGGGAGATGAGCAGTTCTTC
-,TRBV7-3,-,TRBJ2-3,CASSPIGAKGTDTQYF,TGTGCCAGCAGCCCCATCGGGGCCAAGGGCACAGATACGCAGTATTTT
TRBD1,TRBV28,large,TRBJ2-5,CASSEITGGGETQYF,TGTGCCAGCAGCGAGATTACAGGGGGTGGAGAGACCCAGTACTTC
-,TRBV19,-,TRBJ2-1,CASSLQLLYNEQFF,TGTGCCAGTAGTCTCCAGCTACTATACAATGAGCAGTTCTTC
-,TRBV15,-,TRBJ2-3,CATSRGGGDTQYF,TGTGCCACCAGCAGAGGCGGCGGGGATACGCAGTATTTT
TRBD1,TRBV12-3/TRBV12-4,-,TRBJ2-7,CASNTGGSSYEQYF,TGTGCCAGCAATACAGGGGGAAGCTCCTACGAGCAGTACTTC
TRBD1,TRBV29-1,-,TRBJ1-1,CSDDNRGLNTEAFF,TGCAGCGACGATAACAGGGGATTGAACACTGAAGCTTTCTTT
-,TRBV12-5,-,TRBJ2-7,CASGLASDYEQYF,TGTGCTAGTGGTTTGGCTAGCGACTACGAGCAGTACTTC
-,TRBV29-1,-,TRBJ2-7,CSVLTGYEQYF,TGCAGCGTTCTGACAGGCTACGAGCAGTACTTC
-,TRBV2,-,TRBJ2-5,CASLGETQYF,TGTGCCAGCTTAGGGGAGACCCAGTACTTC
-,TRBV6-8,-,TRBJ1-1,CASRLNGVNTEAFF,TGTGCCAGCAGGCTGAACGGAGTGAACACTGAAGCTTTCTTT
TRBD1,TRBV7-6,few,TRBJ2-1,CASSYGDRGHEQFF,TGTGCCAGCAGCTACGGGGACAGGGGCCATGAGCAGTTCTTC
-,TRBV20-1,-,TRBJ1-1,CSAPSPENTEAFF,TGCAGTGCCCCATCGCCGGAGAACACTGAAGCTTTCTTT
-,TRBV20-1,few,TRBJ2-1,CSARDLSVEQFF,TGCAGTGCTAGAGATTTAAGCGTAGAGCAGTTCTTC
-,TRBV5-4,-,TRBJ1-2,CASSLAHSEIVYGYTF,TGTGCCAGCAGCTTGGCCCACAGCGAAATTGTCTATGGCTACACCTTC
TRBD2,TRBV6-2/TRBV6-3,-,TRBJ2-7,CASSAGTSSEQYF,TGTGCCAGCAGTGCCGGGACTAGCTCCGAGCAGTACTTC
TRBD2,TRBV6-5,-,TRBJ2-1,CASSYAGGNEQFF,TGTGCCAGCAGTTACGCGGGAGGGAATGAGCAGTTCTTC
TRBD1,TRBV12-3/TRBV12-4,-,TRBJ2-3,CASSPGQGVTDTQYF,TGTGCCAGCAGTCCGGGACAGGGGGTTACAGATACGCAGTATTTT
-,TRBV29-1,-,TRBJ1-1,CSVEDQGVNTEAFF,TGCAGCGTTGAAGATCAAGGAGTCAACACTGAAGCTTTCTTT
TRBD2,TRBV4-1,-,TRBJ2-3,CASSHGGGMPDTQYF,TGCGCCAGCAGCCATGGCGGGGGGATGCCAGATACGCAGTATTTT
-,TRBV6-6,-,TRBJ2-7,CASSLPPGYEQYF,TGTGCCAGCAGTCTCCCTCCGGGTTACGAGCAGTACTTC
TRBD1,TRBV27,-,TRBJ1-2,CASSPRTGDGGYTF,TGTGCCAGCAGTCCTCGGACAGGGGACGGTGGCTACACCTTC
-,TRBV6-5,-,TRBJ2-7,CAGSYSPYEQYF,TGTGCCGGCAGTTACTCTCCGTACGAGCAGTACTTC
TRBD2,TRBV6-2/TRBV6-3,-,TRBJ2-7,CASSYSSSGVGEQYF,TGTGCCAGCAGTTACTCTTCTAGCGGGGTTGGCGAGCAGTACTTC
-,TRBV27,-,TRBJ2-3,CASSRSAVLDTQYF,TGTGCCAGCAGTCGGTCGGCCGTTCTTGATACGCAGTATTTT
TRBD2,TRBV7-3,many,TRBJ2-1,CASSSRLAGGEQFF,TGTGCCAGCAGCTCCCGACTAGCGGGGGGTGAGCAGTTCTTC
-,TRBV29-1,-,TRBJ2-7,CSVEGQGPAYEQYF,TGCAGCGTTGAGGGTCAGGGGCCGGCCTACGAGCAGTACTTC
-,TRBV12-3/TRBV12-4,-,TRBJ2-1,CASSLGIGSYNEQFF,TGTGCCAGCAGTTTGGGGATCGGATCCTACAATGAGCAGTTCTTC
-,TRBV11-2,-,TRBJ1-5,CASSLDPYRDQPQHF,TGTGCCAGCAGCTTAGACCCATACAGGGATCAGCCCCAGCATTTT
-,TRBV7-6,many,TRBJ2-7,CASSDRTGRQEQYF,TGTGCCAGCAGCGACCGGACCGGTCGGCAAGAGCAGTACTTC
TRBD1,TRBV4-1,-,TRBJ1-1,CASSRRDSLNTEAIF,TGCGCCAGCAGCCGACGGGACAGTTTGAACACTGAAGCTATCTTT
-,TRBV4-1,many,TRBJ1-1,CASSLALNTEAFF,TGCGCCAGCAGCCTGGCGTTGAACACTGAAGCTTTCTTT
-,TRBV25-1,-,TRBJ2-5,CASSRLQETQYF,TGTGCCAGCAGTCGGTTACAAGAGACCCAGTACTTC
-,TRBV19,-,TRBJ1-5,CASRIGMGNQPQHF,TGTGCCAGTAGGATAGGGATGGGGAATCAGCCCCAGCATTTT
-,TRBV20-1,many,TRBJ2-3,CSAMGGQGYTDTQYF,TGCAGTGCCATGGGGGGGCAAGGTTACACAGATACGCAGTATTTT
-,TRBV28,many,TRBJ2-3,CASSSLDWGSTDTQYF,TGTGCCAGCAGTTCCCTGGACTGGGGGAGCACAGATACGCAGTATTTT
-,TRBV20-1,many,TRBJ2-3,CSARDRLNTDTQYF,TGCAGTGCTAGAGATCGTCTTAACACAGATACGCAGTATTTT
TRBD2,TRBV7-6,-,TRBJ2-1,CASSLGTSGDSSYNEQFF,TGTGCCAGCAGCTTAGGGACTAGCGGGGACTCCTCCTACAATGAGCAGTTCTTC
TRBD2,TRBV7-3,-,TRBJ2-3,CASRGAGYSTDTQYF,TGTGCCAGCAGGGGAGCGGGGTATAGCACAGATACGCAGTATTTT
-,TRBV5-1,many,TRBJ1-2,CASSLGGIGASDYGYTF,TGCGCCAGCAGCTTGGGGGGGATTGGGGCGTCGGACTATGGCTACACCTTC
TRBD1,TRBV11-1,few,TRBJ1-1,CASSRTTGGTEAFF,TGTGCCAGCAGCCGAACCACAGGGGGCACTGAAGCTTTCTTT
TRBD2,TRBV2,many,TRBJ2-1,CASNGLAGNNEQFF,TGTGCCAGCAATGGACTAGCGGGGAACAATGAGCAGTTCTTC
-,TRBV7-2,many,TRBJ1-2,CASSPGRPKGDYYGYTF,TGTGCCAGCAGCCCGGGTAGGCCCAAAGGGGATTACTATGGCTACACCTTC
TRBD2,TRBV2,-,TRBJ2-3,CASFETSGSSTDTQYF,TGTGCCAGCTTTGAGACTAGCGGGTCTAGCACAGATACGCAGTATTTT
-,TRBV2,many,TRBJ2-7,CASSDPLSYEQYF,TGTGCCAGCAGTGACCCCCTCTCCTACGAGCAGTACTTC
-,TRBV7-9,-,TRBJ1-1,CAIRGRLNTEAFF,TGTGCCATACGTGGCAGGTTGAACACTGAAGCTTTCTTT
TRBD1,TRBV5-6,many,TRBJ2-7,CASSPGQGRSYEQYF,TGTGCCAGCAGCCCGGGACAGGGTCGGTCCTACGAGCAGTACTTC
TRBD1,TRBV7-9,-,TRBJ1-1,CASSSGQGKTEAFF,TGTGCCAGCAGCTCCGGACAGGGAAAAACTGAAGCTTTCTTT
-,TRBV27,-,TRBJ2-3,CASRSLSERTDTQYF,TGTGCCAGCCGATCGTTAAGCGAACGCACAGATACGCAGTATTTT
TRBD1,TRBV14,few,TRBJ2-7,CASSQVQGTGGDEFSYEQYF,TGTGCCAGCAGCCAAGTTCAGGGGACAGGGGGTGACGAATTCTCCTACGAGCAGTACTTC
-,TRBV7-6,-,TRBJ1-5,CASSSTGNQPQHF,TGTGCCAGCAGTTCTACAGGGAATCAGCCCCAGCATTTT
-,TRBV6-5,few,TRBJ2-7,CASSYSRLYEQYF,TGTGCCAGCAGTTACTCGCGCCTCTACGAGCAGTACTTC